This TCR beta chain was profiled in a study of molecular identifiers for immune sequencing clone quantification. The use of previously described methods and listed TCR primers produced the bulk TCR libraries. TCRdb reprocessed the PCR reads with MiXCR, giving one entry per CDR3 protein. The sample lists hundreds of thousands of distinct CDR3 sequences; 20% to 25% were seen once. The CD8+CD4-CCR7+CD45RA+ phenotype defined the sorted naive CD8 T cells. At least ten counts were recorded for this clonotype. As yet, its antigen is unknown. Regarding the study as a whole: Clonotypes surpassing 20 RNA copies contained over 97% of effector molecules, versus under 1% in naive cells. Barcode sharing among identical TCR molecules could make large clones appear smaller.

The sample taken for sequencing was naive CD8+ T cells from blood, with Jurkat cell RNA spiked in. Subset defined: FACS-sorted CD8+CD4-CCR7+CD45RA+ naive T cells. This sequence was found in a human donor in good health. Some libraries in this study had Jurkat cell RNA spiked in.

The DNA for the CDR3 is TGTGCCAGCAGCACCAGCGGGGGGCCTCCCTTAGACTACGAGCAGTACTTC. Its protein is CASSTSGGPPLDYEQYF. The V gene is TRBV6-6, the J gene TRBJ2-7, with 9 bases lining up with TRBD2. CDR1 is MNHNY and CDR2 is SVGAGI in the germline V gene (reference sequence). The CDR3 is 17 amino acids. V lost 6 bases and J lost 3; bases outside the gene matches: 15.